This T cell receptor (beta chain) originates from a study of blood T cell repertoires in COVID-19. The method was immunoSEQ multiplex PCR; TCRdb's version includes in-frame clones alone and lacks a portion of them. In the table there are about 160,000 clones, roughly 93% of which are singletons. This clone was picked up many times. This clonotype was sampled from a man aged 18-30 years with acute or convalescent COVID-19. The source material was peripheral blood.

The chain's CDR3 is CASSVTIDSNQPQHF. Written as DNA, the CDR3 is TGTGCCAGCAGTGTGACAATAGATAGCAATCAGCCCCAGCATTTT. J is TRBJ1-5 and V is TRBV2; D is unclear. Germline V lookup: CDR1 SNHLY, CDR2 FYNNEI. CDR3 length equals 15 residues. V lost 4 bases to trimming and J lost 0 bases, with 10 bases between them.